This is a list of T cell receptor beta chains from one sample in a study of blood T cell repertoires in COVID-19. Assay used: immunoSEQ multiplex PCR; TCRdb lists only in-frame clones, some missing. The sample carries roughly 340,000 clones, 80% to 90% recorded once. Source material: PBMCs or T cells enriched from blood (not recorded which). The receptors were sampled from a man aged 35-49 years in a cohort exposed to, infected with or recovered from COVID-19 (not recorded which). CDR3s include the opening cysteine and the closing phenylalanine or tryptophan. A D gene is named only where the DNA matches it firmly. Expanded clones get a size class; other rows say once, few or many, or leave the size out.

15	NA	TRBV4-1	TRBJ2-7	NA	CASSQDPGTVYEQYF	TGCGCCAGCAGCCAAGACCCCGGGACTGTCTACGAGCAGTACTTC
15	TRBD2	TRBV25-1	TRBJ2-7	once	CASSENSGIAVEQYF	TGTGCCAGCAGTGAAAATAGCGGGATAGCGGTCGAGCAGTACTTC
14	NA	TRBV30	TRBJ1-2	NA	CAWSGLRVNYGYTF	TGTGCCTGGAGTGGGCTCAGGGTGAACTATGGCTACACCTTC
16	NA	TRBV5-1	TRBJ2-2	NA	CASSPQGLGDTGELFF	TGCGCCAGCAGCCCACAGGGTCTGGGGGACACCGGGGAGCTGTTTTTT
12	NA	TRBV28	TRBJ1-5	NA	CASSSSDQPQHF	TGTGCCAGCAGTTCCTCCGATCAGCCCCAGCATTTT
14	NA	TRBV5-8	TRBJ2-6	NA	CASSLFSGANVLTF	TGTGCCAGCAGCCTTTTCTCTGGGGCCAACGTCCTGACTTTC
14	TRBD2	TRBV6-4	TRBJ2-7	few	CASSATSGSYEQYF	TGTGCCAGCAGTGCAACTAGCGGGAGCTACGAGCAGTACTTC
13	TRBD1	TRBV29-1	TRBJ2-7	NA	CITSGTGSSEQYF	TGCATCACCTCCGGGACAGGGTCATCCGAGCAGTACTTC
13	TRBD1	TRBV10-3	TRBJ1-5	NA	CAISLTGDQPQHF	TGTGCCATCAGTTTGACAGGGGATCAGCCCCAGCATTTT
17	NA	TRBV5-1	TRBJ1-3	NA	CASSQGHSQFSGNTIYF	TGCGCCAGCAGCCAAGGACATTCCCAGTTCTCTGGAAACACCATATATTTT
14	TRBD2	TRBV24-1	TRBJ2-2	NA	CATEAGPNTGELFF	TGTGCCACCGAAGCGGGACCGAACACCGGGGAGCTGTTTTTT
13	TRBD1	TRBV10-2	TRBJ1-2	NA	CASGGTVNYGYTF	TGCGCCAGTGGGGGGACAGTAAACTATGGCTACACCTTC
15	TRBD1	TRBV5-1	TRBJ2-1	NA	CASSLEDRVEAEQFF	TGCGCCAGCAGCTTGGAGGACAGGGTGGAGGCTGAGCAGTTCTTC
16	NA	TRBV28	TRBJ1-6	NA	CASSLLIRADNSPLHF	TGTGCCAGCAGTTTATTGATCAGGGCTGATAATTCACCCCTCCACTTT
17	TRBD1	TRBV28	TRBJ1-5	NA	CASSEQQGAMFNQPQHF	TGTGCCAGCAGTGAACAACAGGGGGCGATGTTTAATCAGCCCCAGCATTTT
14	NA	TRBV12-5	TRBJ1-2	NA	CASGLVPANYGYTF	TGTGCTAGTGGTTTGGTACCAGCTAACTATGGCTACACCTTC
14	NA	TRBV29-1	TRBJ1-1	NA	CSVDRFQAPDEAFF	TGCAGCGTTGATCGGTTTCAAGCGCCAGATGAAGCTTTCTTT
17	TRBD2	TRBV9	TRBJ2-1	once	CASSPGLAGGRGNEQFF	TGTGCCAGCAGCCCGGGACTAGCGGGAGGGCGTGGCAATGAGCAGTTCTTC
13	TRBD1	TRBV18	TRBJ1-4	NA	CASSPPTGGKLFF	TGTGCCAGCTCACCACCGACAGGGGGAAAACTGTTTTTT
15	NA	TRBV28	TRBJ1-6	NA	CASSLPQGKGSPLHF	TGTGCCAGCAGTTTACCACAGGGAAAAGGTTCACCCCTCCACTTT
16	NA	TRBV5-5	TRBJ2-7	NA	CASSPLGSGGYYEQYF	TGTGCCAGCAGCCCATTGGGGTCAGGGGGGTACTACGAGCAGTACTTC
15	NA	TRBV4-1	TRBJ2-5	once	CASSQESGRQETQYF	TGCGCCAGCAGCCAAGAGTCAGGCAGACAAGAGACCCAGTACTTC
16	NA	TRBV7-9	TRBJ1-3	NA	CASSLGDSYLGNTIYF	TGTGCCAGCAGCTTAGGGGACTCCTACCTTGGAAACACCATATATTTT
15	TRBD2	TRBV5-4	TRBJ2-7	NA	CASSPRGLAGDEQYF	TGTGCCAGCAGCCCTCGAGGACTAGCGGGAGACGAGCAGTACTTC
16	TRBD1	TRBV27	TRBJ1-1	NA	CASIASRQGGNTEAFF	TGTGCCAGCATTGCCTCTAGACAGGGAGGGAACACTGAAGCTTTCTTT
16	TRBD2	TRBV5-1	TRBJ2-1	once	CASSFPSSGTYNEQFF	TGCGCCAGCAGCTTCCCCTCAAGCGGGACCTACAATGAGCAGTTCTTC
15	TRBD2	TRBV7-8	TRBJ2-1	NA	CASSITSGTYNEQFF	TGTGCCAGCAGCATAACTAGCGGAACTTACAATGAGCAGTTCTTC
13	NA	TRBV11-2	TRBJ2-3	NA	CASRHRGGDTQYF	TGTGCCAGCAGGCATAGGGGGGGAGATACGCAGTATTTT
15	TRBD1	TRBV11-2	TRBJ2-7	NA	CASSLNHGQAYEQYF	TGTGCCAGCAGCTTAAATCACGGACAGGCTTACGAGCAGTACTTC
17	TRBD1	TRBV5-4	TRBJ2-2	NA	CASSFPTRDRDFGELFF	TGTGCCAGCAGCTTCCCCACGCGGGACAGGGATTTCGGGGAGCTGTTTTTT
15	TRBD2	TRBV19	TRBJ2-1	NA	CASSILAGAQSEQFF	TGTGCCAGTAGTATACTAGCGGGAGCACAGAGTGAGCAGTTCTTC
13	TRBD1	TRBV19	TRBJ1-2	once	CASSDRADYGYTF	TGTGCCAGTAGTGACAGGGCGGACTATGGCTACACCTTC
13	TRBD2	TRBV25-1	TRBJ2-1	NA	CASRTSGNNEQFF	TGTGCCAGTAGGACTAGCGGGAATAATGAGCAGTTCTTC
15	NA	TRBV21-1	TRBJ1-4	NA	CASSKQGVANEKLFF	TGTGCCAGCAGCAAACAGGGGGTTGCTAATGAAAAACTGTTTTTT
15	TRBD1	TRBV2	TRBJ2-5	NA	CASSDGQGGRETQYF	TGTGCCAGCAGTGATGGACAGGGTGGGAGAGAGACCCAGTACTTC
15	TRBD2	TRBV5-6	TRBJ2-5	NA	CASSLGLADQETQYF	TGTGCCAGCAGCTTGGGACTAGCGGACCAAGAGACCCAGTACTTC
15	NA	TRBV5-4	TRBJ1-2	NA	CASSTNQIRGYGYTF	TGTGCCAGCAGCACAAACCAGATAAGGGGCTATGGCTACACCTTC
14	NA	TRBV6-4	TRBJ2-3	once	CASSEHTNTDTQYF	TGTGCCAGCAGTGAACACACTAACACAGATACGCAGTATTTT
15	NA	TRBV5-1	TRBJ2-1	NA	CASRMVGGLYNEQFF	TGCGCCAGCAGAATGGTGGGGGGTCTCTACAATGAGCAGTTCTTC
13	NA	TRBV27	TRBJ2-7	NA	CASSLRYSYEQYF	TGTGCCAGCAGTTTACGTTATTCCTACGAGCAGTACTTC
15	NA	TRBV6-5	TRBJ2-1	NA	CASSYSNPSYNEQFF	TGTGCCAGCAGTTACTCCAATCCATCCTACAATGAGCAGTTCTTC
15	NA	TRBV5-5	TRBJ2-1	NA	CASSLQGFGGNEQFF	TGTGCCAGCAGCTTACAGGGATTCGGGGGGAATGAGCAGTTCTTC
12	NA	TRBV29-1	TRBJ2-2	once	CSVGRGSGELFF	TGCAGCGTAGGCAGGGGATCCGGGGAGCTGTTTTTT
15	TRBD1	TRBV12-5	TRBJ1-6	NA	CASGIDRGVHSPLHF	TGTGCTAGTGGCATAGACAGGGGTGTTCATTCACCCCTCCACTTT
11	NA	TRBV7-8	TRBJ2-5	NA	CASSLDRDQYF	TGTGCCAGCAGCTTAGATAGAGACCAGTACTTC
13	NA	TRBV13	TRBJ2-7	once	CASSSTTDYEQYF	TGTGCCAGCAGCTCTACGACAGACTACGAGCAGTACTTC
15	NA	TRBV11-2	TRBJ2-1	NA	CASSTQPSSYNEQFF	TGTGCCAGCAGCACCCAGCCTAGCTCCTACAATGAGCAGTTCTTC
13	TRBD1	TRBV27	TRBJ1-2	NA	CASRRQGNYGYTF	TGTGCCAGCAGGCGACAGGGTAACTATGGCTACACCTTC
13	TRBD1	TRBV28	TRBJ1-2	NA	CASRIGTAYGYTF	TGTGCCAGCCGTATCGGGACAGCCTATGGCTACACCTTC
14	NA	TRBV11-2	TRBJ1-4	once	CASSLGQANEKLFF	TGTGCCAGCAGCTTAGGGCAGGCCAATGAAAAACTGTTTTTT
16	TRBD2	TRBV10-3	TRBJ2-2	once	CAIRTGTSGTTGELFF	TGTGCCATCAGAACCGGGACTAGCGGGACCACCGGGGAGCTGTTTTTT
14	NA	TRBV7-2	TRBJ2-3	NA	CASSLPRDTDTQYF	TGTGCCAGCAGCTTACCGCGGGACACAGATACGCAGTATTTT
13	NA	TRBV27	TRBJ2-3	NA	CASSLPGTDTQYF	TGTGCCAGCAGTTTACCAGGGACAGATACGCAGTATTTT
17	TRBD1	TRBV5-1	TRBJ1-6	few	CASSLDRGSSYNSPLHF	TGCGCCAGCAGCTTGGACAGGGGGAGCTCCTATAATTCACCCCTCCACTTT
15	NA	TRBV2	TRBJ2-2	NA	CASSDGANPAGELFF	TGTGCCAGCAGTGATGGGGCAAATCCAGCCGGGGAGCTGTTTTTT
17	TRBD1	TRBV13	TRBJ1-2	NA	CASSRGGDSNPNYGYTF	TGTGCCAGCAGCAGGGGTGGGGACAGCAACCCTAACTATGGCTACACCTTC
16	NA	TRBV5-4	TRBJ2-1	NA	CASSLGSGSSYNEQFF	TGTGCCAGCAGCTTGGGGTCGGGATCCTCCTACAATGAGCAGTTCTTC
12	NA	TRBV6-1	TRBJ1-6	NA	CASSEFGGGLHF	TGTGCCAGCAGTGAATTTGGCGGAGGCCTCCACTTT
13	NA	TRBV10-2	TRBJ2-7	NA	CASSEQDYHEQYF	TGCGCCAGCAGTGAGCAGGATTATCACGAGCAGTACTTC
14	NA	TRBV9	TRBJ1-1	NA	CASRRSLDGTEAFF	TGTGCCAGCAGGAGGAGCCTTGATGGAACTGAAGCTTTCTTT